A selection of T cell receptor beta chains follows, all from one sample in a study of blood T cell repertoires in COVID-19. The table came from immunoSEQ multiplex PCR; TCRdb's copy has only in-frame clones and leaves some out. The sample has about 230,000 clones, over 80% seen once; the top ten hold around 30%. The sequenced sample consisted of peripheral blood. Receptors were obtained from a man between 35 and 55 years old with acute or convalescent COVID-19. Each CDR3 is given without its conserved first and last residue.

J: TRBJ1-1; V: TRBV7-9; CDR3: ASSSTPGQPEAF
J: TRBJ2-2; V: TRBV7-6; CDR3: ASSLAGQFNTGELF
J: TRBJ1-6; V: TRBV27; CDR3: ASSLPGQHSPLH
J: TRBJ2-1; V: TRBV25-1; CDR3: ASSDPTGGSYNEQF
J: TRBJ2-2; V: TRBV28; CDR3: ASSLGLELSGELF
J: TRBJ1-2; V: TRBV18; CDR3: ASSPQQRASANYGYT
J: TRBJ2-7; V: TRBV29-1; CDR3: SVLLAGGFYEQY
J: TRBJ2-1; V: TRBV6-5; CDR3: ASKLGQPYNEQF
J: TRBJ2-7; V: TRBV7-8; CDR3: ASSPSGSSYEQY
J: TRBJ2-7; V: TRBV7-6; CDR3: ASSSPNGQGSSYEQY
J: TRBJ2-2; V: TRBV2; CDR3: ASSARGRSTGELF
J: TRBJ2-1; V: TRBV2; CDR3: ASSGGGSYNEQF
J: TRBJ2-2; V: TRBV7-3; CDR3: ASSETSGTVGELF
J: TRBJ2-2; V: TRBV6-6; CDR3: ASSLGNGELF
J: TRBJ1-5; V: TRBV2; CDR3: ASSELSQSPQH
J: TRBJ1-2; V: TRBV14; CDR3: ASSQDWGGAGYT
J: TRBJ1-1; V: TRBV18; CDR3: ASSPNNFMAGGTEAF
J: TRBJ2-3; V: TRBV27; CDR3: ASSLRLSSDTQY
J: TRBJ1-1; V: TRBV5-4; CDR3: ASSTGQTLMNTEAF
J: TRBJ1-4; V: TRBV29-1; CDR3: SATASTNEKLF
J: TRBJ2-5; V: TRBV6-2/TRBV6-3; CDR3: ASSPRKPGIQETQY
J: TRBJ2-7; V: TRBV10-3; CDR3: AISSPGQGAVDEQY
J: TRBJ1-1; V: TRBV18; CDR3: ASSLGQMNTEAF
J: TRBJ1-1; V: TRBV30; CDR3: AWSVILGQSEAF
J: TRBJ2-2; V: TRBV7-2; CDR3: ASSSTIPGQGRGELF
J: TRBJ2-5; V: TRBV5-1; CDR3: ASSLAETGGRYGETQY
J: TRBJ2-7; V: TRBV19; CDR3: ASSTTSGSSYEQY
J: TRBJ2-1; V: TRBV7-2; CDR3: ASSSVRGTYNEQF
J: TRBJ1-1; V: TRBV12-5; CDR3: ASDAGQQNTEAF
J: TRBJ1-4; V: TRBV3-1/TRBV3-2; CDR3: ASSPSSAATNEKLF